A selection of T cell receptor beta chains follows, all from one sample in a study of blood T cell repertoires in COVID-19. Profiled with immunoSEQ multiplex PCR; TCRdb holds only in-frame clones, not every one. The data hold 650,000 to 800,000 clones, with 75% to 90% observed a single time. Sequenced material: peripheral blood. The receptors were sampled from a woman between 18 and 29 years old with acute or convalescent COVID-19. CDR3s include the opening cysteine and the closing phenylalanine or tryptophan. Fields, in order: J gene, V gene, clone size, D gene, CDR3 protein, CDR3 DNA. A D gene is named only where the DNA matches it firmly. Not all rows give a size; the values are once, few, many and, for expanded clones, a class.

>TRBJ1-1|TRBV29-1|once|TRBD1
CSARTGVNTEAFF
TGCAGCGCGCGGACAGGGGTAAACACTGAAGCTTTCTTT
>TRBJ1-2|TRBV7-9|once|TRBD1
CASSLTGAYYGYTF
TGTGCCAGCAGCTTGACAGGGGCGTACTATGGCTACACCTTC
>TRBJ2-2|TRBV7-2|.|.
CASSLEFPWAGELFF
TGTGCCAGCAGCTTAGAATTCCCCTGGGCTGGGGAGCTGTTTTTT
>TRBJ1-4|TRBV7-9|once|TRBD1
CATVRDRNEKLFF
TGTGCCACAGTCCGGGACAGGAATGAAAAACTGTTTTTT
>TRBJ1-1|TRBV5-4|.|.
CASSLWGRNTEAFF
TGTGCCAGCAGCTTATGGGGGCGGAACACTGAAGCTTTCTTT
>TRBJ1-5|TRBV7-2|.|.
CASSLVSGQPQHF
TGTGCCAGCAGCTTAGTATCAGGCCAGCCCCAGCATTTT
>TRBJ1-4|TRBV5-1|.|TRBD1
CASSPDRVPNEKLFF
TGCGCCAGCAGCCCGGACAGGGTCCCTAATGAAAAACTGTTTTTT
>TRBJ2-3|TRBV10-2|once|.
CASTERSTDTQYF
TGCGCCAGCACGGAGCGGAGCACAGATACGCAGTATTTT
>TRBJ1-2|TRBV30|.|.
CAWSAWGGYGYTF
TGTGCCTGGAGCGCGTGGGGGGGATATGGCTACACCTTC
>TRBJ1-1|TRBV5-6|.|TRBD1
CASSLGRRQGIDFF
TGTGCCAGCAGCTTGGGCCGTAGACAGGGGATTGATTTCTTT
>TRBJ1-1|TRBV5-1|.|TRBD1
CASSFGTRGTEAFF
TGCGCCAGCAGCTTCGGTACCAGGGGGACTGAAGCTTTCTTT
>TRBJ1-6|TRBV28|.|TRBD1
CASSSTDRGYNSPLHF
TGTGCCAGCAGTTCGACTGACAGGGGATATAATTCACCCCTCCACTTT
>TRBJ1-5|TRBV6-5|once|.
CASSYDRSSQPQHF
TGTGCCAGCAGTTACGACAGGAGCAGTCAGCCCCAGCATTTT
>TRBJ2-3|TRBV5-4|.|TRBD2
CASRGRGGHTDTQYF
TGTGCCAGCAGGGGGCGGGGGGGCCACACAGATACGCAGTATTTT
>TRBJ1-2|TRBV4-1|.|TRBD1
CASSHRRTGENYGYTF
TGCGCCAGCAGCCATCGTCGGACAGGGGAGAACTATGGCTACACCTTC
>TRBJ1-4|TRBV28|.|.
CASSLGGLGNEKLFF
TGTGCCAGCAGTTTAGGCGGGCTGGGTAATGAAAAACTGTTTTTT
>TRBJ2-7|TRBV4-1|.|.
CASSQDAGANTYEQYF
TGCGCCAGCAGCCAAGATGCAGGGGCCAACACCTACGAGCAGTACTTC
>TRBJ1-5|TRBV21-1|.|.
CASTQTVLGQNQPQHF
TGTGCCAGCACCCAGACAGTTCTCGGGCAAAATCAGCCCCAGCATTTT
>TRBJ2-5|TRBV10-2|.|.
CASNREEGLKETQYF
TGCGCCAGCAACCGAGAGGAGGGACTGAAAGAGACCCAGTACTTC
>TRBJ2-3|TRBV5-1|.|TRBD2
CASSLDAGGSTDTQYF
TGCGCCAGCAGCTTGGATGCGGGGGGCTCCACAGATACGCAGTATTTT
>TRBJ1-6|TRBV3-1/TRBV3-2|.|.
CASSQEWPDQSMVDSPLHF
TGTGCCAGCAGCCAAGAGTGGCCAGATCAATCAATGGTGGATTCACCCCTCCACTTT
>TRBJ2-3|TRBV5-6|.|TRBD2
CASSFSAGGTTSTDTQYF
TGTGCCAGCAGCTTCTCAGCGGGGGGGACAACTAGCACAGATACGCAGTATTTT